The entry below describes one T cell receptor beta chain. The data belong to a study of blood T cells in healthy people across ages. With a J-beta primer mix and a sample-barcoded 5' primer, a second PCR ran roughly 6 to 11 cycles. TCRdb itself ran the 5' RACE reads through MiXCR, one entry per CDR3 protein. The repertoire has 2 million or so distinct CDR3 sequences, about 50% of them found once; the top ten carry roughly 2.1%. The V gene lost 4 bases and the J gene lost 5 bases, with 21 bases spanning the gap. The CDR3 is 16 residues long. Germline CDR1 LGHDT, CDR2 YNNKEL (reference sequence). This rearrangement joins TRBV3-1 to TRBJ2-7, with D tentatively TRBD1 or TRBD2 (6 bases each). This receptor was identified in a woman aged 40 to 55 in good health. Sequenced input: blood. The CDR3 sequence is CASSPLGGGRVNEQYF. Here the CDR3 DNA reads TGTGCCAGCAGCCCCCTCGGAGGGGGAAGGGTGAACGAGCAGTACTTC.